This T cell receptor (beta chain) came from a study of regulatory dendritic cells for organ transplantation. Study-level points and caveats: The authors noted considerable between-person heterogeneity in alloreactive memory CD8+ cells. Among resting subsets, memory CD8+ cells contained the most alloreactive clonotypes. Memory CD8+ clonal expansion seemed more limited with regulatory than mature dendritic cells.

TCRdb keeps only in-frame clones here, not all; method: immunoSEQ multiplex PCR. The data hold tens of thousands of clones, with 75% to 80% observed a single time. Remarks on this clone: Its target is not known.

This clonotype was obtained from a human donor in good health. Material for sequencing was memory CD4+ T cells from blood. Specified subset: CD45RO+ memory T cells.

The CDR3 sequence: CATSRDPVMRHQILNQPQHF. In nucleotides, the CDR3 is TGTGCCACCAGCAGAGACCCGGTCATGCGACACCAAATACTAAATCAGCCCCAGCATTTT. The V and J genes are TRBV15 and TRBJ1-5; D is uncertain. The germline CDR1 and CDR2 sequences are LNHNV and YYDKDF (reference sequence). Trimming pared 0 bases from V and 4 bases from J, leaving 25 bases between. This CDR3 contains 20 residues.